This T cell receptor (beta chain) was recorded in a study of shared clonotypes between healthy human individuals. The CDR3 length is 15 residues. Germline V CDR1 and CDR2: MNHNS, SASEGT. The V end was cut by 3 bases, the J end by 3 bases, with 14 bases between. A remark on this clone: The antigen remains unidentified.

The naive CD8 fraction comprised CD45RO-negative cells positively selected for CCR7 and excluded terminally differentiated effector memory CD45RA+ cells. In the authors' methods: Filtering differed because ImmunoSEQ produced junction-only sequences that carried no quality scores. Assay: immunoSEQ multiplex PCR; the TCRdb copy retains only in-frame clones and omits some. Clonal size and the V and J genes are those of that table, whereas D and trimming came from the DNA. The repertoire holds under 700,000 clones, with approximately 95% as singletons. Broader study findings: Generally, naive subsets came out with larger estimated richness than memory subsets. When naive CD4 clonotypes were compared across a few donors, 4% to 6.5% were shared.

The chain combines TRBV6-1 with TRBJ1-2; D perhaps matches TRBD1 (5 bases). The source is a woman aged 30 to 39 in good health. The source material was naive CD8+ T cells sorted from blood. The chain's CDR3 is CASSETLQDYYGYTF. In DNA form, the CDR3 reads TGTGCCAGCAGTGAGACATTACAGGACTACTATGGCTACACCTTC.